These 26 T cell receptor beta chains came from one sample sequenced in a study of blood T cell repertoires in COVID-19 (dated by TCRdb to about 2020). Library preparation employed the immunoSEQ multiplex PCR assay. Imported from immuneACCESS, the table was reduced by TCRdb to in-frame sequences with V and J called. These copies leave out some clones; in studies compared against another copy, an unresolved V gene accounts for under half, and the cause of the remainder is not known. The sample yields approximately 130,000 clones; around 78% were counted once. The top ten hold more than 10% of the sample. The sequencing sample was made of peripheral blood. The receptors come from a human donor in a cohort sampled during active COVID-19.

This rearrangement joins TRBV5-6 to TRBJ1-2; 11 bases match TRBD1. This CDR3 region has 16 residues. Germline V gives CDR1 SGHDT, CDR2 YYEEEE. After removal of 4 bases from V and 4 bases from J, the junction contained 9 bases not matched to a gene. The CDR3 reads CASSPPGTGGPYGYTF. CDR3 DNA sequence: TGTGCCAGCAGCCCCCCCGGGACAGGGGGTCCCTATGGCTACACCTTC.

The V and J genes are TRBV19 and TRBJ2-1; the match to TRBD1 covers 10 bases. Trimming took 4 bases from V and 5 from J; bases not matched to a gene: 5. Germline CDR1 and CDR2: LNHDA and SQIVND (reference sequence). There are 15 residues in the CDR3. CDR3: CASSTPGTGDNEQFF. CDR3 sequence (DNA): TGTGCCAGTAGTACCCCCGGGACAGGGGACAATGAGCAGTTCTTC.

In DNA, the CDR3 is TGTGCCAGCAGTGGGGACAGGGGGGAAAAACTGTTTTTT. The encoded protein is CASSGDRGEKLFF. J is TRBJ1-4 and V is TRBV2, with 11 bases matching TRBD1. With 4 bases clipped from V and 8 bases from J, the junction kept 0 bases outside the gene matches. CDR3 size: 13 residues. CDR1 and CDR2 from the germline V gene are SNHLY and FYNNEI.

The chain carries TRBV6-5 and TRBJ2-7, with D maybe TRBD2 (6 bases). CDR1 is MNHEY and CDR2 is SVGAGI in the germline V gene. V lost 3 bases to trimming and J lost 2 bases, with 14 bases between them. The CDR3 runs to 15 residues. The CDR3 here is CASSYPDYPTYEQYF. DNA of the CDR3: TGTGCCAGCAGTTATCCGGACTACCCAACCTACGAGCAGTACTTC.

The sample holds one count of this clone. The chain is built from TRBV5-1 and TRBJ1-3; 7 nucleotides match TRBD1. Trimming removed 2 bases from V and 2 bases from J; junction bases left unmatched: 4. Germline loops: CDR1 SGHRS, CDR2 YFSETQ. The CDR3 sequence is 15 residues long. CDR3 nucleotide sequence: TGCGCCAGCAGCTTAGGGGGCGCGGCTGGAAACACCATATATTTT. Translated, it gives CASSLGGAAGNTIYF. The full variable domain, in which reference TRBV5-1 and TRBJ1-3 provide the parts outside the CDR3, is KAGVTQTPRYLIKTRGQQVTLSCSPISGHRSVSWYQQTPGQGLQFLFEYFSETQRNKGNFPGRFSGRQFSNSRSEMNVSTLELGDSALYLCASSLGGAAGNTIYFGEGSWLTVV.

This chain joins TRBV6-5 and TRBJ2-5, with D tentatively TRBD1 (6 bases). CDR1 MNHEY and CDR2 SVGAGI come from the germline V gene. The CDR3 is 14 residues long. V lost 0 bases and J 5 bases, leaving 10 bases between the germline ends. DNA of the CDR3: TGTGCCAGCAGTTACTCTTCCCAGGGGGAGACCCAGTACTTC. Amino acid sequence: CASSYSSQGETQYF.

This clone was observed a handful of times. This likely reflects a read error, since a far larger clone is one base away. The chain couples TRBV4-1 to TRBJ1-6; D possibly corresponds to TRBD1 (6 bases). This CDR3 has 13 amino acids. The germline V gene encodes CDR1 MGHRA and CDR2 YSYEKL. The CDR3 sequence is CATSRQENSPLHF. The CDR3 DNA is TGCGCCACCAGCCGACAGGAAAATTCACCCCTCCACTTT.

The V and J genes are TRBV7-8 and TRBJ1-2, with a possible D match to TRBD1 (5 bases). Per the germline V gene, CDR1 is SGHVS and CDR2 is FQNEAQ. This CDR3 is built from 11 residues. The V gene lost 6 bases and the J gene lost 7 bases, with 9 bases spanning the gap. The CDR3 sequence is CASRGGLGYTF. As DNA, the CDR3 is TGTGCCAGCAGGGGGGGACTTGGCTACACCTTC.

V gene TRBV2 combines with J gene TRBJ1-1; 7 bases line up with TRBD1. The CDR3 runs to 13 residues. The germline V gene has CDR1 SNHLY and CDR2 FYNNEI. V was pared by 8 bases and J by 3 bases, with 6 bases of the junction left unmatched. The CDR3 DNA reads as TGTGCCAGCCGCGAGGGGGCTTACACTGAAGCTTTCTTT. The encoded protein is CASREGAYTEAFF.

CDR3 sequence reads: CASSSEWGDGEQFF. The CDR3 nucleotides are TGCGCCAGCAGTTCGGAGTGGGGGGATGGTGAGCAGTTCTTC. The genes are TRBV5-1 and TRBJ2-1, with D perhaps matching TRBD2 (6 bases). V was shortened by 5 bases and J by 9 bases, with 18 bases between the two germline ends. The germline gives CDR1 SGHRS, CDR2 YFSETQ. The CDR3 is made up of 14 amino acids.

The chain recombines TRBV12-3 or TRBV12-4 with TRBJ1-2, with TRBD1 matching 8 bases. V trimming: 7 bases; J trimming: 7 bases; junction bases outside the gene matches: 8. This CDR3 is 13 amino acids long. CDR3: CASTPRGQGGYTF. The CDR3 DNA sequence: TGTGCCAGCACCCCCAGGGGGCAAGGTGGCTACACCTTC.

This clone has just a few counts. The chain joins TRBV11-2 to TRBJ2-3, with D perhaps TRBD1 (5 bases). The CDR3 loop spans 15 amino acids. V was trimmed by 6 bases and J by 3 bases, leaving 16 bases between them. Germline lookup yields CDR1 SGHAT and CDR2 FQNNGV. DNA of the CDR3: TGTGCCAGCAGATATGAACGACAGAGAACAGATACGCAGTATTTT. This gives the protein CASRYERQRTDTQYF. Looking up the rest from reference TRBV11-2 and TRBJ2-3 gives the full variable domain: EAGVAQSPRYKIIEKRQSVAFWCNPISGHATLYWYQQILGQGPKLLIQFQNNGVVDDSQLPKDRFSAERLKGVDSTLKIQPAKLEDSAVYLCASRYERQRTDTQYFGPGTRLTVL.

The V gene is TRBV5-1, the J gene TRBJ1-5; no reliable D call. The germline CDR1 and CDR2 sequences are SGHRS and YFSETQ. Trimming left V 6 bases short and J 5 bases short, with 24 bases between. The CDR3 is 17 residues long. The CDR3 nucleotides read TGCGCCAGCATCGATCTCCCACGGGTCCTTCTGGATCAGCCCCAGCATTTT. Its translation is CASIDLPRVLLDQPQHF.

The V call is TRBV28, the J call TRBJ1-3; possible D gene TRBD1, 5 bases. V was trimmed by 2 bases and J by 4 bases, leaving 12 bases between them. From germline, CDR1 is MDHEN and CDR2 SYDVKM. This CDR3 contains 15 residues. The CDR3 DNA reads as TGTGCCAGCAGTTTAAGGCAGGGCTCCGGAAACACCATATATTTT. It is translated as CASSLRQGSGNTIYF.

The rearrangement uses TRBV9 and TRBJ1-2; 7 bases are a match to TRBD1. With V trimmed by 3 bases and J by 4 bases, 9 bases remained unmatched. CDR3 length: 15 amino acids. Germline lookup yields CDR1 SGDLS and CDR2 YYNGEE. CDR3 sequence reads: CASSANRDSLYGYTF. The DNA of the CDR3 is TGTGCCAGCAGCGCTAACCGGGACAGCCTCTATGGCTACACCTTC.

This chain uses TRBV11-2 with TRBJ2-1; D perhaps matches TRBD2 (7 bases). Germline V gives CDR1 SGHAT, CDR2 FQNNGV. Deletions cut 8 bases from V and 1 base from J, with 12 bases between. The CDR3 extends over 14 amino acids. The CDR3 nucleotides read TGTGCCAGCCTGAGGGGGGGGTCCTACAATGAGCAGTTCTTC. It yields the protein CASLRGGSYNEQFF.

This chain links TRBV5-6 with TRBJ1-5; 7 positions match TRBD1. CDR3 length: 15 amino acids. The J segment lost 0 bases and the V segment lost 2 bases, leaving 2 bases of the junction unmatched. In germline, CDR1 is SGHDT, CDR2 YYEEEE. CDR3 bases: TGTGCCAGCAGCTTACAGGGGTATAGCAATCAGCCCCAGCATTTT. This codes for CASSLQGYSNQPQHF.

This clone was recorded a few times. This sequence joins TRBV12-3 or TRBV12-4 and TRBJ2-7, with D maybe TRBD2 (6 bases). The CDR3 sequence is 13 residues long. V shed 5 bases and J shed 7 bases, with 15 bases lying between them. This chain's CDR3 is CASSLGTPREQYF. In nucleotides, the CDR3 is TGTGCCAGCAGTCTCGGGACTCCTCGGGAGCAGTACTTC.

This clone appeared once. V and J are TRBV9 and TRBJ2-7; D gene uncertain. V lost 0 bases and J 4 bases, leaving 8 bases between the germline ends. The CDR3 loop spans 13 amino acids. Germline CDR1 reads SGDLS; CDR2 reads YYNGEE. The CDR3 reads CASSVEFGYEQYF. The CDR3 region has the DNA TGTGCCAGCAGCGTAGAGTTCGGGTACGAGCAGTACTTC. The variable domain in full, completed from reference TRBV9 and TRBJ2-7, reads DSGVTQTPKHLITATGQRVTLRCSPRSGDLSVYWYQQSLDQGLQFLIQYYNGEERAKGNILERFSAQQFPDLHSELNLSSLELGDSALYFCASSVEFGYEQYFGPGTRLTVT.

This clone was recorded a few times. J is TRBJ1-5 and V is TRBV27; TRBD1 is a possible D gene (5 bases). This CDR3 contains 15 residues. Trimming stripped 2 bases from V and 0 bases from J, with 8 bases between. The germline CDR1 and CDR2 sequences are MNHEY and SMNVEV (reference sequence). The CDR3 here is CASSLDSLSNQPQHF. CDR3 nucleotides: TGTGCCAGCAGTTTAGACAGCCTTAGCAATCAGCCCCAGCATTTT.

V is TRBV19 and J is TRBJ1-6; no clear D gene. Trimming removed 3 bases at V and 10 bases at J, with 19 bases between. The germline V gene encodes CDR1 LNHDA and CDR2 SQIVND (reference sequence). This CDR3 spans 16 amino acids. The CDR3 sequence: CASSIFPTELDSPLHF. CDR3 DNA: TGTGCCAGTAGTATCTTCCCAACCGAACTAGACTCACCCCTCCACTTT.

V is TRBV5-1 and J is TRBJ1-4; the D gene is possibly TRBD1 (5 bases). The germline CDR1 and CDR2 sequences are SGHRS and YFSETQ. This CDR3 comprises 15 residues. The V and J ends lost 5 bases and 2 bases respectively, with 13 bases between them. The chain's CDR3 is CASSSGVATNEKLFF. CDR3 nucleotide sequence: TGCGCCAGCAGTTCGGGGGTCGCGACTAATGAAAAACTGTTTTTT. Filled out from reference TRBV5-1 and TRBJ1-4, the complete variable domain reads KAGVTQTPRYLIKTRGQQVTLSCSPISGHRSVSWYQQTPGQGLQFLFEYFSETQRNKGNFPGRFSGRQFSNSRSEMNVSTLELGDSALYLCASSSGVATNEKLFFGSGTQLSVL.

V is TRBV10-3 and J is TRBJ2-7; 9 bases line up with TRBD2. Germline CDR1 reads ENHRY; CDR2 reads SYGVKD. The junction had 14 bases not matched to a gene; V was cut back by 4 bases and J by 7 bases. The CDR3 is made up of 16 amino acids. The DNA of the CDR3 is TGTGCCATCAGTGGGCGGGAGGGGCCTAGAAGCCGGGAGCAGTACTTC. Translating it yields CAISGREGPRSREQYF.

The chain is built from TRBV5-1 and TRBJ1-1, with D perhaps TRBD1 (6 bases). There are 15 residues in the CDR3. CDR1 is SGHRS, CDR2 YFSETQ, per germline. Trimming took 4 bases from V and 4 from J, leaving 17 bases between them. The CDR3 here is CASSPARTVATEAFF. CDR3 coding DNA: TGCGCCAGCAGCCCGGCCCGGACAGTGGCCACTGAAGCTTTCTTT. Using reference TRBV5-1 and TRBJ1-1 for the parts outside the CDR3, the full variable domain is KAGVTQTPRYLIKTRGQQVTLSCSPISGHRSVSWYQQTPGQGLQFLFEYFSETQRNKGNFPGRFSGRQFSNSRSEMNVSTLELGDSALYLCASSPARTVATEAFFGQGTRLTVV.

This rearrangement joins TRBV4-1 to TRBJ1-5; possible D gene TRBD1, 6 bases. V lost 2 bases and J lost 5, with 10 bases in between. Germline CDR1 is MGHRA and CDR2 is YSYEKL. CDR3 length: 14 residues. The CDR3 loop reads CASSQHSGDQPQHF. The CDR3 bases are TGCGCCAGCAGCCAACACTCAGGGGATCAGCCCCAGCATTTT.

This chain connects TRBV10-2 to TRBJ1-1; D ambiguous. This CDR3 has 15 amino acids. Germline V lookup: CDR1 WSHSY, CDR2 SAAADI. Trimming removed 3 bases at V and 0 bases at J, with 11 bases between. The DNA of the CDR3 is TGCGCCAGCAGTGACCCGACACACATGAACACTGAAGCTTTCTTT. Amino acid sequence: CASSDPTHMNTEAFF.